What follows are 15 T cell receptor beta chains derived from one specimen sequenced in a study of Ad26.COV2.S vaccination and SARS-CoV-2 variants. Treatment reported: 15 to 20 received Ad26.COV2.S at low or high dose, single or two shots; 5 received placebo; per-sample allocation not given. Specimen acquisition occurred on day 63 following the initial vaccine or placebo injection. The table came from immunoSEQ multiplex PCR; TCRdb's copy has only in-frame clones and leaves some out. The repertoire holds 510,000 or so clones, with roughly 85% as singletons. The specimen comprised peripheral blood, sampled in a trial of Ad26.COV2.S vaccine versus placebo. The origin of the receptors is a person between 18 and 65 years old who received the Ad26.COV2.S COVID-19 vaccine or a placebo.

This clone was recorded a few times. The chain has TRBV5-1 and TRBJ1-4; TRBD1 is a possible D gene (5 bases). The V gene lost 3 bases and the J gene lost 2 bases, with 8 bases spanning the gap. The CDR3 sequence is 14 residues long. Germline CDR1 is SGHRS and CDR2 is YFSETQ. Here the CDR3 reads CASSSGTTNEKLFF. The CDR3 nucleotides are TGCGCCAGCAGCTCGGGGACTACTAATGAAAAACTGTTTTTT.

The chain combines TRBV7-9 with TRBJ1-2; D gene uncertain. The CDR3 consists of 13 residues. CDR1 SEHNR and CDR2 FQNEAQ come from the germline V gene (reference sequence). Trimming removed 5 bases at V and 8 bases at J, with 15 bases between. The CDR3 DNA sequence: TGTGCCAGCAGCACCCAGCCCACGGGAGGCTACACCTTC. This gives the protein CASSTQPTGGYTF.

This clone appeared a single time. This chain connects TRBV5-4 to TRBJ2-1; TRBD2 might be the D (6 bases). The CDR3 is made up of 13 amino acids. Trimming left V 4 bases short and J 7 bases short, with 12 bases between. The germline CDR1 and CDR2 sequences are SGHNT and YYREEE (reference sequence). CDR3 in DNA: TGTGCCAGCAGCCAGACCGGGACTAATGAGCAGTTCTTC. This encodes CASSQTGTNEQFF.

CDR3 sequence: CASSMISAGVLQNEQFF. The CDR3 DNA reads as TGTGCCAGTAGTATGATATCAGCGGGAGTTCTACAAAATGAGCAGTTCTTC. V usage is TRBV19 and J usage is TRBJ2-1; TRBD2 matches 8 bases. Trimming took 3 bases from V and 7 from J; bases not matched to a gene: 14. The CDR3 extends over 17 amino acids. Germline V gene lookup returns CDR1 LNHDA and CDR2 SQIVND (reference sequence).

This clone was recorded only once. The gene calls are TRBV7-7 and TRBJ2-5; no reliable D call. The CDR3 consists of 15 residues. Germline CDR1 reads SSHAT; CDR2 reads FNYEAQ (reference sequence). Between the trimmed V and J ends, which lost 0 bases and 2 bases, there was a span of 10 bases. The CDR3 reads CASSLAGWGQETQYF. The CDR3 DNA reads TGTGCCAGCAGCTTAGCGGGCTGGGGACAAGAGACCCAGTACTTC.

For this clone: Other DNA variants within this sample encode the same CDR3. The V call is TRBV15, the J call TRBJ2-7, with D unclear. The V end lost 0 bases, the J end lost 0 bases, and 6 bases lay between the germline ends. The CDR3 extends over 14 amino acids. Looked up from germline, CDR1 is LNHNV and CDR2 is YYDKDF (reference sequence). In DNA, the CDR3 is TGTGCCACCAGCAGAGACCCCGCCTCCTACGAGCAGTACTTC. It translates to CATSRDPASYEQYF.

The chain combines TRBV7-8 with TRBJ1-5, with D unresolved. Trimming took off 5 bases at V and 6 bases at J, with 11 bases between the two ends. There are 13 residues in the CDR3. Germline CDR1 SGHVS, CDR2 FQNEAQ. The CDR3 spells CASSRAGVQPQHF. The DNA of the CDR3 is TGTGCCAGCAGCCGTGCTGGGGTTCAGCCCCAGCATTTT.

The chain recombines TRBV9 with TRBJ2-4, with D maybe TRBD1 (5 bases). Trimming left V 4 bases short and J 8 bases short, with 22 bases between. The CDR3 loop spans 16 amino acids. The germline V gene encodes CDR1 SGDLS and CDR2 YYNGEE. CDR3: CASSSLWGDGYDIQYF. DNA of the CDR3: TGTGCCAGCAGCTCCCTTTGGGGCGACGGTTATGACATTCAGTACTTC.

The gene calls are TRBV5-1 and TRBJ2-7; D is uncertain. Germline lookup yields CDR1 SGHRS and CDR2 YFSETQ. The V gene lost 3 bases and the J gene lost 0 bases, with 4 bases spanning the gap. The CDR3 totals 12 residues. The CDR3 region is CASSSSSYEQYF. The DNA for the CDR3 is TGCGCCAGCAGCTCTAGCTCCTACGAGCAGTACTTC.

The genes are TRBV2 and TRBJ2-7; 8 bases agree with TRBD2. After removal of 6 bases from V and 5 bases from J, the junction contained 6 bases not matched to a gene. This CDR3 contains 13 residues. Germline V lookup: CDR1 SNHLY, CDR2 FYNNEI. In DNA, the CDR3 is TGTGCCAGCAGACCCGGGGGGGGCCACGAGCAGTACTTC. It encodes CASRPGGGHEQYF.

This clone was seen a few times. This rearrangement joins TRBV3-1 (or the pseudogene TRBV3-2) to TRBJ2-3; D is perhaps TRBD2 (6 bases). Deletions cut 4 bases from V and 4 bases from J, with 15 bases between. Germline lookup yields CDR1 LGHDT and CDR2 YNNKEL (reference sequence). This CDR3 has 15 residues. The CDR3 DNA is TGTGCCAGCAGCCCAGGAGGGCTCGGAGCAGATACGCAGTATTTT. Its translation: CASSPGGLGADTQYF.

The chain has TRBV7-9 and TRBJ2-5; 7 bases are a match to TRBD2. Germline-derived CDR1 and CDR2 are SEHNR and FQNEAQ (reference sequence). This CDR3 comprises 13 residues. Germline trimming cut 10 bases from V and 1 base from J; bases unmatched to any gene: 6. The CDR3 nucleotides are TGTGCCACCCGAAGCGGGATCCAAGAGACCCAGTACTTC. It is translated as CATRSGIQETQYF.

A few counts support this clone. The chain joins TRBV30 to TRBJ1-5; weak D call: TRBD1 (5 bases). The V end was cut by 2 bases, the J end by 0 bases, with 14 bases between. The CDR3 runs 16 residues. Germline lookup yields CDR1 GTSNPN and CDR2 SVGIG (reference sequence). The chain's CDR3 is CAWSPGAENSNQPQHF. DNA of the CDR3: TGTGCCTGGAGTCCCGGGGCAGAAAATAGCAATCAGCCCCAGCATTTT.

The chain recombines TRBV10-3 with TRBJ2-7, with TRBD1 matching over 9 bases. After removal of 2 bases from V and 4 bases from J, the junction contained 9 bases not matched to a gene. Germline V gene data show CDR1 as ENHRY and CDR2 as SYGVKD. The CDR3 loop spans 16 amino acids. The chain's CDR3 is CAISEASKDRGYEQYF. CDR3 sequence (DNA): TGTGCCATCAGTGAGGCATCCAAAGACAGGGGGTACGAGCAGTACTTC.

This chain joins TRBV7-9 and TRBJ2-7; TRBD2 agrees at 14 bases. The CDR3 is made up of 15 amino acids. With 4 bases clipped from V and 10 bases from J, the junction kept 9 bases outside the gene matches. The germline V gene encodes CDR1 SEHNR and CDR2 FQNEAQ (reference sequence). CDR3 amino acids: CASSSGLAGGLIQYF. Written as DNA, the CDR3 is TGTGCCAGCAGCTCCGGACTAGCGGGAGGCCTGATTCAGTACTTC.